Each of the 16 T cell receptor beta chains below was sequenced from the same sample in a study of CXCR3-negative and CXCR3-positive naive CD8 T cells. The libraries of TRB cDNA were prepared using 5' RACE with UMI labels. Reprocessing the 5' RACE reads, TCRdb reports a single entry for every CDR3 protein and omits DNA. The specimen's table records tens of thousands of distinct CDR3 sequences. The sample taken for sequencing was naive CXCR3- CD8+ T cells from blood. Subset noted: CD45RO-CCR7+CD27+CD95- naive CD8+ T cells lacking CXCR3 (TNR3-). The receptors shown here come from a human donor in good health. Some clones in this sample may be carry-over from other donors' samples.

This rearrangement joins TRBV4-3 to TRBJ2-1; TCRdb lists TRBD1, though no DNA is available to test this call. The CDR3 contains 17 residues. Germline CDR1 LGHNA, CDR2 YSLEER. This CDR3 is CASSQGAGGANYNEQFF.

V usage is TRBV29-1 and J usage is TRBJ2-7; TCRdb picks TRBD2, but there is no DNA to check that call. This CDR3 has 13 amino acids. The germline gives CDR1 SQVTM, CDR2 ANQGSEA. The CDR3 reads CSVLLAGSYEQYF.

The V call is TRBV7-9, the J call TRBJ2-7; TCRdb designates TRBD1, a call that cannot be tested without DNA. CDR1 SEHNR and CDR2 FQNEAQ come from the germline V gene (reference sequence). CDR3 length: 13 amino acids. The CDR3 sequence is CASSPARGYEQYF. The full variable domain, completed using reference TRBV7-9 and TRBJ2-7, is DTGVSQNPRHKITKRGQNVTFRCDPISEHNRLYWYRQTLGQGPEFLTYFQNEAQLEKSRLLSDRFSAERPKGSFSTLEIQRTEQGDSAMYLCASSPARGYEQYFGPGTRLTVT.

The V gene is TRBV7-3, the J gene TRBJ2-2; TCRdb's D call, TRBD1, is unchecked because there is no DNA. CDR1 is SGHTA and CDR2 is FQGTGA in the germline V gene. The CDR3 spans 18 residues. The CDR3 reads CASSSLDRQVINTGELFF.

The chain couples TRBV2 to TRBJ2-3; the D call from TCRdb, TRBD2, cannot be confirmed without DNA. This CDR3 has 15 residues. Per germline, CDR1 SNHLY and CDR2 FYNNEI. The CDR3 sequence is CASSHTLAITDSQYF.

The chain couples TRBV7-9 to TRBJ2-2; TCRdb's D gene call, TRBD1, goes unchecked for lack of DNA. Germline CDR1 reads SEHNR; CDR2 reads FQNEAQ (reference sequence). The CDR3 is 18 amino acids. This chain's CDR3 is CASSRPGTGFGNTGELFF.

The chain couples TRBV7-9 to TRBJ1-1; TCRdb picks TRBD1, but there is no DNA to check that call. CDR3 length equals 15 residues. The germline V gene has CDR1 SEHNR and CDR2 FQNEAQ (reference sequence). CDR3 sequence reads: CASSLGGGANTEAFF.

The chain combines TRBV13 with TRBJ2-7. Germline V gene data show CDR1 as PRHDT and CDR2 as FYEKMQ (reference sequence). CDR3 length: 13 residues. The CDR3 loop reads CAGSLGNSYEQYF.

The chain links TRBV6-6 to TRBJ2-2; the TCRdb call, TRBD2, lacks DNA for checking. From germline, CDR1 is MNHNY and CDR2 SVGAGI (reference sequence). This CDR3 is built from 14 residues. CDR3 loop: CASSYYREAGELFF.

The chain carries TRBV20-1 and TRBJ1-6; TCRdb picks TRBD1, but there is no DNA to check that call. The CDR3 is made up of 15 amino acids. Germline values: CDR1 DFQATT, CDR2 SNEGSKA (reference sequence). This chain's CDR3 is CSARDMAGDNSPLHF.

The V and J genes are TRBV28 and TRBJ2-5; with no DNA, the TCRdb D assignment of TRBD1 cannot be verified. This CDR3 is built from 15 residues. Germline V lookup: CDR1 MDHEN, CDR2 SYDVKM. CDR3: CASSFSGWTQETQYF.

This chain links TRBV30 with TRBJ2-1; TCRdb's D call, TRBD2, is unchecked because there is no DNA. Germline CDR1 GTSNPN, CDR2 SVGIG (reference sequence). This CDR3 region has 15 residues. Here the CDR3 reads CAWSVGLAGVSEQFF.

The chain carries TRBV9 and TRBJ2-2; the TCRdb call, TRBD2, lacks DNA for checking. CDR3 length equals 15 residues. CDR1 and CDR2 from the germline V gene are SGDLS and YYNGEE. CDR3: CASSGETSVVGELFF.

The chain is built from TRBV9 and TRBJ1-2. This CDR3 spans 15 amino acids. Germline V lookup: CDR1 SGDLS, CDR2 YYNGEE. This CDR3 reads CASSVKGGLLGGYTF.

The genes are TRBV20-1 and TRBJ2-7; TCRdb gives TRBD1 as the D gene, but with no DNA this cannot be confirmed. This CDR3 is 14 amino acids long. Looked up from germline, CDR1 is DFQATT and CDR2 is SNEGSKA (reference sequence). The CDR3 spells CSATPRTGSYEQYF.

This rearrangement joins TRBV9 to TRBJ2-7. CDR3 length: 15 residues. The germline gives CDR1 SGDLS, CDR2 YYNGEE. The CDR3 loop reads CASSEGQGGNYEQYF.